This T cell receptor beta chain emerged from a study of CD8+CD57+ T cells in acquired aplastic anemia. Sequencing was done on patients that had shown CD8+CD57+ cell expansion by flow cytometry. Patients had received no therapy at the time of blood sampling. This CDR3 region has 14 residues. CDR1 and CDR2 from the germline V gene are SEHNR and FQNEAQ (reference sequence). V was trimmed by 2 bases and J by 7 bases, leaving 14 bases between them. According to the study, genomic DNA was the template for TCR beta VDJ and CDR3 profiling. MiXCR was run by TCRdb on the reads, yielding one entry per CDR3 protein. The data contain 160,000 or so distinct CDR3 sequences, roughly half of them seen just once; the ten biggest clones take up roughly 2.9%. This clonotype was counted many times.

V is TRBV7-9 and J is TRBJ2-5; unclear D gene. The sample consisted of sorted CD4+, CD8+, or CD8+CD57+ T cells (not recorded which) from PBMCs. This TCR was sampled from a human donor with aplastic anemia. In DNA form, the CDR3 reads TGTGCCAGCAGCTTAAAAGGATCACTTTTGACCCAGTACTTC. It codes for CASSLKGSLLTQYF.